A selection of T cell receptor beta chains follows, all from one sample in a study of blood T cell repertoires in COVID-19. The method was immunoSEQ multiplex PCR; TCRdb's version includes in-frame clones alone and lacks a portion of them. The sample has some 83,000 clones; around nine tenths are singletons. The sequenced material came from peripheral blood. The receptors shown here come from an elderly woman with active or convalescent COVID-19. CDR3s include the opening cysteine and the closing phenylalanine or tryptophan. D genes are given only for firm matches. Size values are once, few and many counts, or a class for expanded clones, and some rows have none.

size	V	J	D	CDR3	DNA
-	TRBV3-1/TRBV3-2	TRBJ1-2	-	CASSPPTVTYGYTF	TGTGCCAGCAGCCCGCCGACAGTGACCTATGGCTACACCTTC
-	TRBV19	TRBJ2-7	TRBD1	CASSAGTGVPEQYF	TGTGCCAGTAGTGCAGGGACAGGGGTACCCGAGCAGTACTTC
-	TRBV19	TRBJ2-7	-	CASSLRAGGPYEQYF	TGTGCCAGTAGCCTTAGGGCTGGAGGTCCCTACGAGCAGTACTTC
-	TRBV18	TRBJ1-4	TRBD1	CASSPDRVNEKLFF	TGTGCCAGCTCACCGGACAGGGTTAATGAAAAACTGTTTTTT
-	TRBV5-8	TRBJ2-5	TRBD1	CASSQQSLQGAYETQYF	TGTGCCAGCAGCCAGCAGAGCCTACAGGGGGCTTACGAGACCCAGTACTTC
-	TRBV10-3	TRBJ2-2	-	CATAGSSAATGELFF	TGTGCCACTGCCGGGAGCTCGGCGGCCACCGGGGAGCTGTTTTTT
once	TRBV7-9	TRBJ2-2	TRBD2	CASSAAQSGMGGELFF	TGTGCCAGCAGCGCCGCCCAGAGCGGGATGGGCGGGGAGCTGTTTTTT
-	TRBV19	TRBJ2-1	-	CASSIGLAYSYNEQFF	TGTGCCAGTAGTATTGGGCTAGCGTACTCCTACAATGAGCAGTTCTTC
once	TRBV7-2	TRBJ2-1	TRBD2	CASSFIPGLENEQFF	TGTGCCAGCAGCTTTATTCCGGGACTAGAAAATGAGCAGTTCTTC
-	TRBV5-1	TRBJ2-2	TRBD1	CASSGQGPPNTGELFF	TGCGCCAGCAGCGGACAGGGTCCCCCGAACACCGGGGAGCTGTTTTTT
-	TRBV19	TRBJ2-2	-	CASSIYIDTGELFF	TGTGCCAGTAGTATTTATATCGACACCGGGGAGCTGTTTTTT
few	TRBV3-1/TRBV3-2	TRBJ1-6	-	CASSAHRAPAYNSPLHF	TGTGCCAGCAGCGCCCACAGGGCGCCGGCCTATAATTCACCCCTCCACTTT
-	TRBV7-2	TRBJ2-7	-	CASSSYKAGWMGEQYF	TGTGCCAGCAGCTCATATAAGGCAGGGTGGATGGGCGAGCAGTACTTC
-	TRBV28	TRBJ2-7	-	CASSLGPSSYEQYF	TGTGCCAGCAGTTTAGGTCCGAGCTCCTACGAGCAGTACTTC
-	TRBV5-1	TRBJ2-1	-	CASGSWPYNEQFF	TGCGCCAGCGGGAGTTGGCCCTACAATGAGCAGTTCTTC
-	TRBV4-3	TRBJ1-5	-	CASSQAFRGSNQPQHF	TGCGCCAGCAGCCAGGCCTTTCGGGGTAGCAATCAGCCCCAGCATTTT
-	TRBV6-1	TRBJ1-4	TRBD1	CASSETGTGNEKLFF	TGTGCCAGCAGTGAAACCGGGACAGGGAATGAAAAACTGTTTTTT